The sample holds a few counts of the clone carrying this TCR beta chain. This was the immunoSEQ v3 assay. Each library reached roughly 2 million read pairs, or about 5-6.5 million at deep level. The protocol was immunoSEQ multiplex PCR, while the TCRdb copy is restricted to in-frame clones and leaves out a portion. The table has 50,000 to 70,000 clones, more than 80% seen once; the top ten hold about 2.7%. The CDR3 sequence is 15 residues long. V gave up 0 bases and J gave up 8 bases, with 13 bases separating them. Germline V lookup: CDR1 SGHNT, CDR2 YENEEA. Time point: pre-treatment sample, taken before nivolumab and TIL therapy. The data belong to a study of TIL therapy for anti-PD-1-resistant metastatic lung cancer. Study background: Median tumor PD-L1 proportion score was about 6%.

The receptor comes from a person between 25 and 79 years old with non-small cell lung cancer. Specimen: blood, collected at baseline. The chain links TRBV11-3 to TRBJ2-2, with a tentative D call TRBD2 (6 bases). The CDR3 here is CASSLEGTLNGELFF. CDR3 bases: TGTGCCAGCAGCTTAGAAGGGACTCTAAATGGGGAGCTGTTTTTT.